This T cell receptor (beta chain) comes out of a study of T cell responses to AZD1222 COVID-19 vaccine. Study observations and caveats: CD4 TCRs associated with vaccination spanned spike, dominating at 160-218 and 743-854. Baseline serostatus was positive in only a handful of AZD1222 recipients.

This CDR3 is 19 amino acids long. Germline V lookup: CDR1 SGDLS, CDR2 YYNGEE. Trimming took 1 base from V and 10 from J; bases not matched to a gene: 22. TCRdb keeps only in-frame clones here, not all; method: immunoSEQ multiplex PCR. The sample comprises roughly 91,000 clones, about 85% of which are singletons, and 2.5% to 3% rests with the top ten. Note on this clone: Its target is unknown.

The input for sequencing was peripheral blood, taken on day 0 of AZD1222 vaccination. This clonotype originated in an adult in good health. This sequence joins TRBV9 and TRBJ2-3; 9 bases map to TRBD2. The chain's CDR3 is CASSVSQGPVGTSIDPQYF. The CDR3 DNA reads as TGTGCCAGCAGCGTAAGTCAAGGGCCGGTAGGGACTAGCATCGATCCGCAGTATTTT.